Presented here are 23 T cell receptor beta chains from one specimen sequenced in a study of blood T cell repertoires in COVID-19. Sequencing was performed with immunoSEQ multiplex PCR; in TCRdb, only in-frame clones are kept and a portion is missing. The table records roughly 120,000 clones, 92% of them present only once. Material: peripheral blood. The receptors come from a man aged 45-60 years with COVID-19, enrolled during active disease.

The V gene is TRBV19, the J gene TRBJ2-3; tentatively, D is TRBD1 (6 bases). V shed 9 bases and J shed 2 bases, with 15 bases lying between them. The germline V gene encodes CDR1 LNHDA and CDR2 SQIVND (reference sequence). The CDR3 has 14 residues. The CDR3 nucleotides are TGTGCCAGCAAAGGGACACTAACCACAGATACGCAGTATTTT. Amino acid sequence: CASKGTLTTDTQYF.

The CDR3 region is CASSNRDRYKLFF. CDR3 sequence (DNA): TGTGCCAGCAGTAACCGGGACAGGTATAAACTGTTTTTT. V and J are TRBV6-5 and TRBJ1-4; 8 positions agree with TRBD1. The CDR3 is 13 residues long. Germline CDR1 is MNHEY and CDR2 is SVGAGI. J lost 11 bases, V lost 5 bases, and 7 bases had no gene match.

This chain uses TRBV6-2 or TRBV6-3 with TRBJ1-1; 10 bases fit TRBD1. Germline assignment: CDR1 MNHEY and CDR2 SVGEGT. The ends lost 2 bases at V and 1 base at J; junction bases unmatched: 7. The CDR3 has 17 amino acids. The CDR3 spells CASSYPRQGAGNTEAFF. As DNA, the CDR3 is TGTGCCAGCAGTTACCCCCGACAGGGGGCGGGGAACACTGAAGCTTTCTTT.

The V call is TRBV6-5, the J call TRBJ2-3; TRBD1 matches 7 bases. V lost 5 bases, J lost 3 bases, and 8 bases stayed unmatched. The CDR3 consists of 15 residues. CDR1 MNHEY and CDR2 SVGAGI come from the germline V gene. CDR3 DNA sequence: TGTGCCAGCAGTCCCACAGGGGAATATACAGATACGCAGTATTTT. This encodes CASSPTGEYTDTQYF.

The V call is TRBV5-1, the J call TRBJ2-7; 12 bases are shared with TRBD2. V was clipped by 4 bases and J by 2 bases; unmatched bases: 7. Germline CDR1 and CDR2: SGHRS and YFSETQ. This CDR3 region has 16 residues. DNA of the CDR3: TGCGCCAGCAGCCCAAGGACTAGCGGGACAACCTACGAGCAGTACTTC. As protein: CASSPRTSGTTYEQYF.

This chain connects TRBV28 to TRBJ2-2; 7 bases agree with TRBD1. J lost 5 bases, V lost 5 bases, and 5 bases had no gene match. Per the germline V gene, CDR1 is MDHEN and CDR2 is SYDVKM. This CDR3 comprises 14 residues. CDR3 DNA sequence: TGTGCCAGCAGTACAGGGGCCCCGACCGGGGAGCTGTTTTTT. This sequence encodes CASSTGAPTGELFF.

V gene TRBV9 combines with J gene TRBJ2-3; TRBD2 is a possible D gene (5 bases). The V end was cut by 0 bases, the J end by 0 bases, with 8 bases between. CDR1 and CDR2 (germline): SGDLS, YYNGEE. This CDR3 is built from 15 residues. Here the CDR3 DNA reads TGTGCCAGCAGCGTAGAGAGGGCCAGCACAGATACGCAGTATTTT. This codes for CASSVERASTDTQYF.

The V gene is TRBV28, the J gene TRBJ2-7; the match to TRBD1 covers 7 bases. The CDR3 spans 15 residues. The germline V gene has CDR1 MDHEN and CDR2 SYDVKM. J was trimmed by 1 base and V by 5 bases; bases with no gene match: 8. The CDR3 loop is CASSPRGLVSYEQYF. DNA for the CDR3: TGTGCCAGCAGTCCAAGGGGGCTGGTATCCTACGAGCAGTACTTC.

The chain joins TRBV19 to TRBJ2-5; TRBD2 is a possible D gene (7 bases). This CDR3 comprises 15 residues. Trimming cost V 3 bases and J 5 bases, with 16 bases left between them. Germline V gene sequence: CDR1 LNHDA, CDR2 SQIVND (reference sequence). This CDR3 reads CASSIVSGGAETQYF. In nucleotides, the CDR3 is TGTGCCAGTAGTATCGTCTCGGGGGGCGCTGAGACCCAGTACTTC. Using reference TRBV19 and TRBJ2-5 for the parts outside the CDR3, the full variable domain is DGGITQSPKYLFRKEGQNVTLSCEQNLNHDAMYWYRQDPGQGLRLIYYSQIVNDFQKGDIAEGYSVSREKKESFPLTVTSAQKNPTAFYLCASSIVSGGAETQYFGPGTRLLVL.

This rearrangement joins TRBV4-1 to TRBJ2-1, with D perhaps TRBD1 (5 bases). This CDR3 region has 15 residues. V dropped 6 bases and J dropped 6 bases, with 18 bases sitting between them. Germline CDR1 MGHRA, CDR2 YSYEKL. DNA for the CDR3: TGCGCCAGCAGTCACAAGCTCCAGGGCAGCAATGAGCAGTTCTTC. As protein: CASSHKLQGSNEQFF.

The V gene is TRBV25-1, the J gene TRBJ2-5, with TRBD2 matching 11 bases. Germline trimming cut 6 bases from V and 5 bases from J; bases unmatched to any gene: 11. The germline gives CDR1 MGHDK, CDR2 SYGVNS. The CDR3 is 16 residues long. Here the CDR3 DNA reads TGTGCCAGCAGGGCCAGTCTAGCGGGAGGCGGGGAGACCCAGTACTTC. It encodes CASRASLAGGGETQYF.

The CDR3, as DNA: TGTGCCAGCACCACGGGACAACGAGAGACCCAGTACTTC. Protein: CASTTGQRETQYF. The chain links TRBV7-6 to TRBJ2-5; tentative D call: TRBD1 (6 bases). V was cut by 7 bases and J by 4 bases, with 13 bases left in between. Germline values: CDR1 SGHVS, CDR2 FNYEAQ. CDR3 length: 13 amino acids.

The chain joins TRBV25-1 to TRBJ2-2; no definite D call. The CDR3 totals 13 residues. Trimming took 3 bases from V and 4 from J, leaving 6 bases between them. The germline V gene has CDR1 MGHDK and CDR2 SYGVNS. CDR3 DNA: TGTGCCAGCAGTGATCGGGTCACCGGGGAGCTGTTTTTT. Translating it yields CASSDRVTGELFF.

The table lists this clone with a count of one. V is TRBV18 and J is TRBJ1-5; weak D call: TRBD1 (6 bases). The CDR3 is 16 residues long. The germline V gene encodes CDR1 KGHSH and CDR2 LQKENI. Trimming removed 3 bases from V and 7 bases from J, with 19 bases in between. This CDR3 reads CASSPGSQGMEQPQHF. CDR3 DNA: TGTGCCAGCTCACCGGGGAGTCAGGGGATGGAACAGCCCCAGCATTTT.

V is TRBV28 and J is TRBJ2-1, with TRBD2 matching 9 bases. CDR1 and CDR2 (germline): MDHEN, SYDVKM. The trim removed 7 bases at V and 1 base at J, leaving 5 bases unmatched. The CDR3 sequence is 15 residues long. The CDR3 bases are TGTGCCAGCACCCCAGCGGGAGGTTCCTACAATGAGCAGTTCTTC. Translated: CASTPAGGSYNEQFF.

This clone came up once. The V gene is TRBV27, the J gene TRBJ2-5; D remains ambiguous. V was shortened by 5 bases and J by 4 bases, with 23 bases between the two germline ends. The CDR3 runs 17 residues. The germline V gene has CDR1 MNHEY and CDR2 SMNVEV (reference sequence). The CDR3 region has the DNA TGTGCCAGCAGTCCCTCCCGAATTCTTGGGTCAGGAGAGACCCAGTACTTC. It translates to CASSPSRILGSGETQYF.

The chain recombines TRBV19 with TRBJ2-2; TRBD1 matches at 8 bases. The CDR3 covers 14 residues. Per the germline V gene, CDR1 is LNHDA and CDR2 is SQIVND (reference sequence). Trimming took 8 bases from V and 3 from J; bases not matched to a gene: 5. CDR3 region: CASGQGIDTGELFF. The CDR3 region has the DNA TGTGCCAGTGGACAGGGTATCGACACCGGGGAGCTGTTTTTT. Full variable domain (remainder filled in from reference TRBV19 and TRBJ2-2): DGGITQSPKYLFRKEGQNVTLSCEQNLNHDAMYWYRQDPGQGLRLIYYSQIVNDFQKGDIAEGYSVSREKKESFPLTVTSAQKNPTAFYLCASGQGIDTGELFFGEGSRLTVL.

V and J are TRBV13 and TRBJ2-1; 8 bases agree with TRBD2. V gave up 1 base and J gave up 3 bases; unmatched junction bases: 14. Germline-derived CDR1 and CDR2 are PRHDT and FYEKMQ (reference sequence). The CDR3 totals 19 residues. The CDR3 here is CASSLVASGLQDVYNEQFF. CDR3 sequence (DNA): TGTGCCAGCAGCTTAGTGGCTAGCGGGTTGCAGGATGTCTACAATGAGCAGTTCTTC.

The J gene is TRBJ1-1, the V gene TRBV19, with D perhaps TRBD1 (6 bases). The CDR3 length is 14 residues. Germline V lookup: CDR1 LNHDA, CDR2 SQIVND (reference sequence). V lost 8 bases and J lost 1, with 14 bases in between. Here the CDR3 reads CASRNRAANTEAFF. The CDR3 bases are TGTGCCAGTCGAAACAGGGCCGCGAACACTGAAGCTTTCTTT.

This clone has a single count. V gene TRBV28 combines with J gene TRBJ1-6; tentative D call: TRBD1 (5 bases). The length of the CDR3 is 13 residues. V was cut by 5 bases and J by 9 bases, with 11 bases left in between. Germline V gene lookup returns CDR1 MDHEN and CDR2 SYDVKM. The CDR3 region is CASSPGGTSPLHF. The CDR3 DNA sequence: TGTGCCAGCAGTCCCGGGGGGACTTCACCCCTCCACTTT.

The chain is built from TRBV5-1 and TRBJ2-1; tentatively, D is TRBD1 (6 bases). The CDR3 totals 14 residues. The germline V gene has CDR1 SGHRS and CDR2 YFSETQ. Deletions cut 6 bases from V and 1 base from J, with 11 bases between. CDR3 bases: TGCGCCAGCAAGGGGGAAGTTTCCTACAATGAGCAGTTCTTC. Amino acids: CASKGEVSYNEQFF.

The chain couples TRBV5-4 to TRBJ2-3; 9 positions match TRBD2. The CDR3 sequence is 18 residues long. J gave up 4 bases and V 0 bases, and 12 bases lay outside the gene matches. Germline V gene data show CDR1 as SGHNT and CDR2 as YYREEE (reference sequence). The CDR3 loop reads CASSLGWLAGTPADTQYF. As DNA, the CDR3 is TGTGCCAGCAGCTTGGGGTGGCTAGCGGGGACCCCGGCAGATACGCAGTATTTT.

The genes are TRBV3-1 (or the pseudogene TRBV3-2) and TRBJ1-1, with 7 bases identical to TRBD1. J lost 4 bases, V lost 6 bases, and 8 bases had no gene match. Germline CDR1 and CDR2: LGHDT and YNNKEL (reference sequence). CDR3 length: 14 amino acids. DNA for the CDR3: TGTGCCAGCAGTACACCCGGGACAGCCACTGAAGCTTTCTTT. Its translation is CASSTPGTATEAFF.